The 16 T cell receptor beta chains below all came from one sample that was sequenced in a study of CD8 T cells in Susac syndrome (dated by TCRdb to the late 2010s). Library method: the immunoSEQ multiplex PCR assay. RNA was extracted using the RNeasy kit, and roughly 0.5 to 1 microgram was reverse transcribed with random hexamers. TCRdb reprocessed the public reads (quality trimming at Q25 with fastp, clone calling with MiXCR) and kept in-frame beta chains. Identical CDR3 proteins give one entry, which carries the most common genes and DNA. In all, the sample holds about 150,000 distinct CDR3 sequences, and around 96% of those were seen once. Of the sample, just over 0.2% is held by the ten largest clones. The specimen was CD8+ T cells from PBMCs. Source of these receptors: a human donor with multiple sclerosis.

The rearrangement joins TRBV2 to TRBJ1-6; the match to TRBD1 covers 11 bases. The germline V gene has CDR1 SNHLY and CDR2 FYNNEI. The length of the CDR3 is 15 residues. The V gene end was trimmed by 1 base and the J gene end by 11 bases; junction bases not matched to a gene: 4. CDR3 protein: CASSEGTGGDTPLHF. DNA for the CDR3: TGTGCCAGCAGTGAAGGGACAGGGGGCGATACACCCCTCCACTTT.

V and J are TRBV7-2 and TRBJ2-7; D may be TRBD1 or TRBD2 (5 bases each). Per germline, CDR1 SGHTA and CDR2 FQGNSA. This CDR3 contains 15 residues. The V and J ends lost 5 bases and 3 bases respectively, with 17 bases between them. DNA of the CDR3: TGTGCCAGCAGCCCGAGTACGAGGGACGGCTACGAGCAGTACTTC. This encodes CASSPSTRDGYEQYF.

The V gene is TRBV7-9, the J gene TRBJ2-7; D perhaps matches TRBD1 (5 bases). The CDR3 is 15 amino acids. CDR1 SEHNR and CDR2 FQNEAQ come from the germline V gene (reference sequence). The ends were cut back, 3 bases at V and 3 bases at J, with 15 bases in the middle. CDR3 residues: CASSLGRETGYEQYF. The CDR3 nucleotides read TGTGCCAGCAGCTTGGGCAGGGAAACGGGCTACGAGCAGTACTTC.

This clonotype was seen a single time. The rearrangement links TRBV14 to TRBJ2-7; tentative D call: TRBD2 (5 bases). This CDR3 is 13 amino acids long. Looked up from germline, CDR1 is SGHDN and CDR2 is FVKESK. V was cut by 1 base and J by 9 bases, with 13 bases left in between. In DNA form, the CDR3 reads TGTGCCAGCAGCCAAGTAAACGGGATCGGGCAGTACTTC. It translates to CASSQVNGIGQYF.

This sequence joins TRBV19 and TRBJ2-3; 9 bases agree with TRBD2. V gave up 6 bases and J gave up 0 bases; unmatched junction bases: 7. This CDR3 has 16 residues. CDR1 is LNHDA, CDR2 SQIVND, per germline (reference sequence). The CDR3 loop reads CASRPVAGASTDTQYF. The CDR3, as DNA: TGTGCCAGTAGGCCGGTAGCGGGGGCTAGCACAGATACGCAGTATTTT.

This clonotype was seen just once. The chain couples TRBV7-6 to TRBJ1-6; the D gene is possibly TRBD1 (5 bases). Trimming cost V 1 base and J 7 bases, with 11 bases left between them. In germline, CDR1 is SGHVS, CDR2 FNYEAQ. This CDR3 contains 15 residues. CDR3 protein: CASSLDPGSNSPLHF. The CDR3 coding sequence is TGTGCCAGCAGCTTAGATCCAGGGAGCAATTCACCCCTCCACTTT.

Concerning this clonotype: At one end the junction does not follow the germline gene, possibly because of a read error. This chain uses TRBV7-9 with TRBJ2-7, with no clear D. CDR3 length equals 13 residues. Germline loops: CDR1 SEHNR, CDR2 FQNEAQ (reference sequence). The CDR3 coding sequence is TGTGCCAGCGGCTTAGGGAACCCCCCGACGCAGTACTTC. Encoded protein: CASGLGNPPTQYF.

The chain recombines TRBV30 with TRBJ2-3; 8 bases map to TRBD1. The V gene's germline CDR1 is GTSNPN and CDR2 SVGIG (reference sequence). Germline trimming cut 0 bases from V and 1 base from J; bases unmatched to any gene: 3. The CDR3 length is 15 residues. DNA of the CDR3: TGTGCCTGGAGTGTCGGACAGGGAGGCACAGATACGCAGTATTTT. It codes for CAWSVGQGGTDTQYF.

CDR3 sequence (DNA): TGTGCCAGCAGCGTCTCCCCGACAGGAAACTATGGCTACACCTTC. It codes for CASSVSPTGNYGYTF. The chain carries TRBV9 and TRBJ1-2; D might be TRBD1 (6 bases). The CDR3 sequence is 15 residues long. In germline, CDR1 is SGDLS, CDR2 YYNGEE. V was shortened by 2 bases and J by 2 bases, with 13 bases between the two germline ends.

The V gene is TRBV7-9, the J gene TRBJ1-5; TRBD1 is a possible D gene (6 bases). Germline assignment: CDR1 SEHNR and CDR2 FQNEAQ (reference sequence). Trimming removed 6 bases at V and 4 bases at J, with 13 bases between. The CDR3 runs 14 residues. CDR3 amino acids: CASSPQGINQPQHF. DNA for the CDR3: TGTGCCAGCAGTCCCCAGGGGATTAATCAGCCCCAGCATTTT. The full variable domain, completed using reference TRBV7-9 and TRBJ1-5, is DTGVSQNPRHKITKRGQNVTFRCDPISEHNRLYWYRQTLGQGPEFLTYFQNEAQLEKSRLLSDRFSAERPKGSFSTLEIQRTEQGDSAMYLCASSPQGINQPQHFGDGTRLSIL.

The rearrangement joins TRBV9 to TRBJ2-6, with TRBD1 as a possible D gene (7 bases). Between the trimmed V and J ends, which lost 1 base and 2 bases, there was a span of 22 bases. Germline V gene lookup returns CDR1 SGDLS and CDR2 YYNGEE. The CDR3 has 20 residues. In nucleotides, the CDR3 is TGTGCCAGCAGCGTAAGGAAGACAGGGCCAGGGGGGACTGGGGCCAACGTCCTGACTTTC. Translating gives CASSVRKTGPGGTGANVLTF.

The V and J genes are TRBV4-1 and TRBJ2-1; D is uncertain. The CDR3 is 14 amino acids. With 1 base removed from V and 3 bases from J, the gap between germline ends came to 7 bases. Germline V lookup: CDR1 MGHRA, CDR2 YSYEKL. This CDR3 is CASSQATVYNEQFF. The CDR3 DNA reads TGCGCCAGCAGCCAAGCCACAGTCTACAATGAGCAGTTCTTC.

The chain joins TRBV15 to TRBJ2-7; TRBD1 is a possible D gene (6 bases). Germline CDR1 and CDR2: LNHNV and YYDKDF (reference sequence). The CDR3 runs to 14 residues. Trimming left V 5 bases short and J 0 bases short, with 11 bases between. The CDR3 protein is CATSDRQSSYEQYF. In DNA, the CDR3 is TGTGCCACCAGCGACAGGCAAAGCTCCTACGAGCAGTACTTC.

This sequence joins TRBV13 and TRBJ2-7; no clear D gene. The germline V and J ends were trimmed by 7 bases and 3 bases, with 13 bases remaining between them. The V gene's germline CDR1 is PRHDT and CDR2 FYEKMQ (reference sequence). There are 13 residues in the CDR3. The CDR3: CASTQSRGYEQYF. CDR3 coding DNA: TGTGCCAGCACCCAAAGTAGAGGCTACGAGCAGTACTTC.

This chain connects TRBV27 to TRBJ2-7; D possibly uses TRBD1 or TRBD2 (6 bases each). Germline CDR1 is MNHEY and CDR2 is SMNVEV (reference sequence). Trimming pared 5 bases from V and 5 bases from J, leaving 19 bases between. The CDR3 contains 15 residues. The CDR3 bases are TGTGCCAGCAGTCCCCGAGGAGGGGGTTTTAACGAGCAGTACTTC. This sequence encodes CASSPRGGGFNEQYF.

The chain is built from TRBV29-1 and TRBJ2-1; tentatively, D is TRBD2 (7 bases). Deletions cut 5 bases from V and 10 bases from J, with 15 bases between. CDR1 and CDR2 (germline): SQVTM, ANQGSEA. The CDR3 consists of 12 residues. The CDR3: CSVYGGRVEQFF. The CDR3 region has the DNA TGCAGCGTTTACGGGGGGCGGGTGGAGCAGTTCTTC.